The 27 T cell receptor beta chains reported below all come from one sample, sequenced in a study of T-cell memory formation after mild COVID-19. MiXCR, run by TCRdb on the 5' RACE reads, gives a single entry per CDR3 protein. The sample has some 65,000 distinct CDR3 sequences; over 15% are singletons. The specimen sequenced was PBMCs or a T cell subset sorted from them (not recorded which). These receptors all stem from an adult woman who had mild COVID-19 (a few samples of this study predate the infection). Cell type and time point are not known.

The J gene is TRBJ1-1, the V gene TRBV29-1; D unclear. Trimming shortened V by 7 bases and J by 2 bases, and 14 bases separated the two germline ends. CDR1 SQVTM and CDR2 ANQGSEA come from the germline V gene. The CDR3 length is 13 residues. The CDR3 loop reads CSAGVPGNTEAFF. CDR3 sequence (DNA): TGCAGCGCTGGGGTCCCGGGTAACACTGAAGCTTTCTTT.

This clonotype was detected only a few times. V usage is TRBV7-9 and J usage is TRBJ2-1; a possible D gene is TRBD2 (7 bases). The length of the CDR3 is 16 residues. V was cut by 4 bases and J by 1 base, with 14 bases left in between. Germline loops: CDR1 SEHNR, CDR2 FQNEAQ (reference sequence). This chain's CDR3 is CASSSPGGPSYNEQFF. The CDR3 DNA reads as TGTGCCAGCAGCTCGCCCGGGGGGCCGTCCTACAATGAGCAGTTCTTC.

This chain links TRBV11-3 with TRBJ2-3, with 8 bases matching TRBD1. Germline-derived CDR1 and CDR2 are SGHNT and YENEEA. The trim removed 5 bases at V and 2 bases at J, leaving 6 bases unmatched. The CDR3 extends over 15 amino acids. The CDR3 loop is CASSKGQGHTDTQYF. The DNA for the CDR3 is TGTGCCAGCAGCAAAGGACAGGGACACACAGATACGCAGTATTTT.

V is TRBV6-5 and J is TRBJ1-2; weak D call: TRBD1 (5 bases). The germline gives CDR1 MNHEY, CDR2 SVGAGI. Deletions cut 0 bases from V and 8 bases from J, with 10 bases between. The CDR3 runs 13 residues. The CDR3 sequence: CASSYSGVEGYTF. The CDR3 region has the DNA TGTGCCAGCAGTTACTCAGGGGTCGAGGGCTACACCTTC.

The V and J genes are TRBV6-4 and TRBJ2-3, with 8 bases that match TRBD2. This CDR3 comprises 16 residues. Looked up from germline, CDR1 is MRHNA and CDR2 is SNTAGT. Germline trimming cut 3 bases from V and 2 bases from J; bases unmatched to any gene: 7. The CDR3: CASSDSTSGNTDTQYF. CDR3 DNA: TGTGCCAGCAGTGATTCTACTAGCGGTAACACAGATACGCAGTATTTT.

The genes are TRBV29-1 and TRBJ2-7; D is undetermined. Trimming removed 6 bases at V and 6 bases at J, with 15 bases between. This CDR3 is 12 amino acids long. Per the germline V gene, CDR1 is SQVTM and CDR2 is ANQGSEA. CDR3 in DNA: TGCAGCGTAGACCTCCCCTCGGGCGAGCAGTACTTC. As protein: CSVDLPSGEQYF.

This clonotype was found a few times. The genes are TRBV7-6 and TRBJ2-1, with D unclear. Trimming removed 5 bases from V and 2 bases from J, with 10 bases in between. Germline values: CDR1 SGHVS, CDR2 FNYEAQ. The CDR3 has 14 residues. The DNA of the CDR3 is TGTGCCAGCAGCCCAAGTTCTGCCTACAATGAGCAGTTCTTC. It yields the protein CASSPSSAYNEQFF.

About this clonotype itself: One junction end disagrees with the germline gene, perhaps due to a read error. CDR3 amino acids: CSARGLLTYEQYF. The CDR3 nucleotides are TGCAGTGCCAGAGGTCTCCTCACCTACGAGCAGTACTTC. This chain connects TRBV20-1 to TRBJ2-7; D not certain. Germline-derived CDR1 and CDR2 are DFQATT and SNEGSKA (reference sequence). This CDR3 comprises 13 residues.

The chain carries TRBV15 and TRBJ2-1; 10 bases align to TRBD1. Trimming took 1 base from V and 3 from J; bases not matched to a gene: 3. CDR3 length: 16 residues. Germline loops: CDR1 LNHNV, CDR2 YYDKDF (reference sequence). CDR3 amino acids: CATSRGTGGNYNEQFF. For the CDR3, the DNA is TGTGCCACCAGCAGAGGGACAGGGGGAAACTACAATGAGCAGTTCTTC.

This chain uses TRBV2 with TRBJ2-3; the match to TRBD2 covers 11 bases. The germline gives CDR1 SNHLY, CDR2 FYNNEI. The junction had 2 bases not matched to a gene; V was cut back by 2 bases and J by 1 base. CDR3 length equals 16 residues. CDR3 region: CASSELLAGGTDTQYF. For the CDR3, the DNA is TGTGCCAGCAGTGAATTACTAGCGGGGGGCACAGATACGCAGTATTTT.

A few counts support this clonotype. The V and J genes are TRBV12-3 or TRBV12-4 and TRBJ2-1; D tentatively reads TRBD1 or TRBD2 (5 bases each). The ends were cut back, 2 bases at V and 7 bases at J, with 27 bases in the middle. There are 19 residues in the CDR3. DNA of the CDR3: TGTGCCAGCAGTTTAAGGCCCTTGGGGGTAGGGAGATATGGGAATGAGCAGTTCTTC. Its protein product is CASSLRPLGVGRYGNEQFF.

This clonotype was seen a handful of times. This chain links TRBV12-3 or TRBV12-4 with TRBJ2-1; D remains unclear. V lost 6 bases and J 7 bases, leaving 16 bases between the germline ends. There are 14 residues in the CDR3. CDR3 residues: CASSQVGEGNEQFF. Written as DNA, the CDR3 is TGTGCCAGCAGCCAGGTGGGCGAAGGGAATGAGCAGTTCTTC.

This CDR3 reads CASSRGGPAKNIQYF. In DNA, the CDR3 is TGTGCCAGCAGCCGCGGGGGTCCAGCCAAAAACATTCAGTACTTC. The chain has TRBV21-1 and TRBJ2-4; TRBD1, as called in the table, went unchecked against the DNA. TRBV21-1 is tagged as a pseudogene. There are 15 residues in the CDR3.

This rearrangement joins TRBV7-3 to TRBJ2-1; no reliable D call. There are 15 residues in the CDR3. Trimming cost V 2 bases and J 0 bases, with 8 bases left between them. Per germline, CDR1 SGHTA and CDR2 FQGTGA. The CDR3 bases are TGTGCCAGCAGCTTATTTTTAGCCTCCTACAATGAGCAGTTCTTC. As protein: CASSLFLASYNEQFF.

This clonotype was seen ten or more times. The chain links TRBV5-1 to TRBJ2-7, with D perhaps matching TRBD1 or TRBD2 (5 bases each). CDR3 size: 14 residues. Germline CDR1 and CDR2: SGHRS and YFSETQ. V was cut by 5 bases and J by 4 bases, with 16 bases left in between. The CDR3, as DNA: TGCGCCAGCAGTTACGGGACGGATTCTTACGAGCAGTACTTC. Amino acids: CASSYGTDSYEQYF.

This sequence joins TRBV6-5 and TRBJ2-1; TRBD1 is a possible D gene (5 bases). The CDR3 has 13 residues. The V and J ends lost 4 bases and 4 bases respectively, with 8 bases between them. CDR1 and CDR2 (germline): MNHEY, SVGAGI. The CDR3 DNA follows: TGTGCCAGCAGTTCACAGGTTTACAATGAGCAGTTCTTC. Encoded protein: CASSSQVYNEQFF.

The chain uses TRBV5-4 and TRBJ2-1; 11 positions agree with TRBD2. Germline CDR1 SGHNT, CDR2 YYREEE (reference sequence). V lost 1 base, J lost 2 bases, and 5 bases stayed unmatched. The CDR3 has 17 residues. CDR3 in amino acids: CASSLTSGSITYNEQFF. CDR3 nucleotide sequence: TGTGCCAGCAGCTTGACTAGCGGGAGTATCACCTACAATGAGCAGTTCTTC.

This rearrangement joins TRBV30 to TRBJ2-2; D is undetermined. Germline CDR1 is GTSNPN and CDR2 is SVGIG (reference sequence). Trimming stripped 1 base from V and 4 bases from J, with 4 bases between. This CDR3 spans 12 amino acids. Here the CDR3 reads CAWSALTGELFF. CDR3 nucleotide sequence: TGTGCCTGGAGTGCCCTCACCGGGGAGCTGTTTTTT.

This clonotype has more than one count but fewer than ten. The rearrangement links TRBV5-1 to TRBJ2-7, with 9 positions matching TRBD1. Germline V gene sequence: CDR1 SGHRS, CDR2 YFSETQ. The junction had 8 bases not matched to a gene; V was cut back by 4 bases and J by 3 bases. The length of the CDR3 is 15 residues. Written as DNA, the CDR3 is TGCGCCAGCAGCGATACCGGGACAGGGCTCTACGAGCAGTACTTC. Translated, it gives CASSDTGTGLYEQYF.

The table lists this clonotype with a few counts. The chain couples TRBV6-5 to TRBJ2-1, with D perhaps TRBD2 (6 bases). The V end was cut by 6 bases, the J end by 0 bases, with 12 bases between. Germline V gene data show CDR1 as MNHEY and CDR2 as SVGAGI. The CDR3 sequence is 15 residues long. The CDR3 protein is CASSRDSSSYNEQFF. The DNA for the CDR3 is TGTGCCAGCAGCCGGGACTCAAGCTCCTACAATGAGCAGTTCTTC.

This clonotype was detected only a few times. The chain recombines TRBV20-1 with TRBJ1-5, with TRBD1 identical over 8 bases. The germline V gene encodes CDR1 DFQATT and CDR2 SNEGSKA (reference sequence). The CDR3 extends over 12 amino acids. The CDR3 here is CGIGQGMQPQHF. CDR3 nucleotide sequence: TGCGGAATTGGACAGGGAATGCAGCCCCAGCATTTT.

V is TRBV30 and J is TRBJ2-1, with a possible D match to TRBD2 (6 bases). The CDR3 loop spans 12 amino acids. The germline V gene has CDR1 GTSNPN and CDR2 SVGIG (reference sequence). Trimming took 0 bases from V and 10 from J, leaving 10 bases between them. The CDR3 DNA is TGTGCCTGGAGTGTCTTAGCGGACGAGCAGTTCTTC. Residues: CAWSVLADEQFF.

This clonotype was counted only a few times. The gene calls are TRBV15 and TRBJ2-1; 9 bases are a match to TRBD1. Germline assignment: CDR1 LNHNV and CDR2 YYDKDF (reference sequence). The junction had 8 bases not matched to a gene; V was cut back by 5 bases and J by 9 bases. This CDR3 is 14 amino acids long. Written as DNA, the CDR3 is TGTGCCACCAGCTCGGGACAGGGCTCTACTGAGCAGTTCTTC. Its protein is CATSSGQGSTEQFF. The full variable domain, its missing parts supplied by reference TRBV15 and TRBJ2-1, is DAMVIQNPRYQVTQFGKPVTLSCSQTLNHNVMYWYQQKSSQAPKLLFHYYDKDFNNEADTPDNFQSRRPNTSFCFLDIRSPGLGDTAMYLCATSSGQGSTEQFFGPGTRLTVL.

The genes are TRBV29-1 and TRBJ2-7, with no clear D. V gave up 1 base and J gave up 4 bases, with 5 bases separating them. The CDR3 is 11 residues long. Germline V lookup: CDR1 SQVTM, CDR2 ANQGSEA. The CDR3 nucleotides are TGCAGCGTTGAAGGAGATTACGAGCAGTACTTC. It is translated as CSVEGDYEQYF.

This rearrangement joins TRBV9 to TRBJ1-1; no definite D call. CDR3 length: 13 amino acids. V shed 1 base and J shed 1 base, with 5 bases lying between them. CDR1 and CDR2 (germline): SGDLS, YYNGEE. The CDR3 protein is CASSVRKNTEAFF. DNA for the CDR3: TGTGCCAGCAGCGTACGGAAGAACACTGAAGCTTTCTTT. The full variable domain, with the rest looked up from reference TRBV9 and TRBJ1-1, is DSGVTQTPKHLITATGQRVTLRCSPRSGDLSVYWYQQSLDQGLQFLIQYYNGEERAKGNILERFSAQQFPDLHSELNLSSLELGDSALYFCASSVRKNTEAFFGQGTRLTVV.

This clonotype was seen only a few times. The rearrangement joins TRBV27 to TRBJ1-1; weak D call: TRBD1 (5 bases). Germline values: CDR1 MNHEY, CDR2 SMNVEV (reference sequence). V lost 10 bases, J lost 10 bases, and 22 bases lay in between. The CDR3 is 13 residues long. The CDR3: CATQARDLLGAFF. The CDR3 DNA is TGTGCCACCCAAGCTCGGGACCTCCTGGGAGCTTTCTTT.

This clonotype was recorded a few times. The CDR3 loop is CASSLGGQASSYNEQFF. In DNA, the CDR3 is TGTGCCAGCAGTTTAGGGGGACAGGCCAGCTCCTACAATGAGCAGTTCTTC. This chain connects TRBV12-3 or TRBV12-4 to TRBJ2-1, with 8 bases lining up with TRBD1. Losses at the gene ends were 1 base for V and 0 bases for J; bases not matched to a gene: 5. CDR3 size: 17 residues.